The T cell receptor beta chain described here comes from a study of blood T cell repertoires in COVID-19 (dated by TCRdb to the early 2020s). As for the study more broadly: Samples covering the acute and convalescent phases of COVID-19 were provided by collaborators in the United States, Italy and Spain. The material from the prospective study consisted of cDNA or gDNA derived from T cells, B-cell-depleted T cells, or PBMCs. Deeply sampled blood TCRbeta repertoires from subjects exposed to, actively infected with, or recovered from COVID-19 were included in the dataset. The repertoires were released in a freely available public database meant as a resource for research on the immune response to SARS-CoV-2. The samples were drawn from the first 160 participants of the ongoing ImmuneRACE study and from over 950 subjects provided by 6 global collaborators. Sample metadata almost always included a de-identified subject ID, COVID-19 status, age in years and sex. Where available, HLA class I and class II types were taken from metadata supplied by the sample provider and were not determined by assay-based typing. The investigation overall reported the following: Clinical and demographic metadata were provided uncurated, with the amount varying by source and participant.

TCRbeta CDR3 regions were amplified from genomic DNA by means of the immunoSEQ Assay, a bias-controlled multiplex PCR. Turning to the authors' computational methods: The number of nucleated cells in each sample was estimated from the amplification of reference gene primers within the assay. Sequence reads were collapsed and filtered to measure the absolute abundance of every unique TCRbeta CDR3 rearrangement. For each sample, productive Simpson clonality was calculated as the square root of Simpson's diversity index over productive rearrangements. The clones in this table, taken by TCRdb from immuneACCESS, are in-frame only. Not every clone is retained; where verified, under half of the shortfall comes from an unresolved V gene, and the cause of the rest is unknown. That table supplies the V and J calls and clone size; D and trimming were determined from the DNA. The table for this sample lists a few hundred thousand clones; around 84% of them were counted only once. Clones ranked in the top ten supply around 20% of the sample.

Notes on this clone: The antigen it binds to is not known. No much larger clone exists at a distance of one base, and base qualities are not known.

The CDR3 numbers 13 residues from cysteine through phenylalanine. CDR3 DNA is the only sequence kept; it has 39 bases, read in frame from the first base. The junction shows trimming of 4 bases on V and 0 bases on J, plus 10 bases between the germline ends. The germline V gene yields SQVTM for CDR1 and ANQGSEA for CDR2. Participants in the prospective study were enrolled through a virtual design, were aged 18 to 89 years, and lived in under 25 United States geographic areas. In the prospective study, cohorts were assigned on the basis of participant-reported clinical history obtained from a screening survey and a study questionnaire. For ImmuneRACE Cohort 3, a participant was defined as recovered based on two consecutive negative NP/OP PCR tests, clearance by a healthcare professional, or resolution of symptoms. In the prospective study, mobile phlebotomists collected whole blood, serum and a nasopharyngeal or oropharyngeal swab from each participant. Additional blood draws and questionnaires over an approximately two-month period could optionally be provided by prospective study participants. Before DNA extraction, blood samples from the prospective study were shipped at room temperature or frozen.

Input material: PBMCs or T cells enriched from blood (not recorded which). The sequence was obtained from a man between 40 and 49 years old who had recovered from COVID-19. Here the chain combines TRBV29-1 and TRBJ2-7; the best D guess is TRBD2, with 5 bases matching. Here is the DNA: TGCAGCGTTGTCCGAGGGAGCTCCTACGAGCAGTACTTC. Translated, it reads CSVVRGSSYEQYF.